Presented here are 10 T cell receptor beta chains from one specimen sequenced in a study of beta chain features in type 1 diabetes. General study points: Researchers report that Type 1 diabetes patients had moderately but significantly shorter TCRB CDR3s across all four CD4+ subsets.

No antigen has been identified for these receptors. Expressed TCRB transcripts were sequenced because the entire RNA isolate underwent reverse transcription. Using immunoSEQ multiplex PCR, the repertoire was profiled, and TCRdb retains in-frame clones only, with some absent. The sample holds about 340,000 clones, approximately 15% seen once. Sequenced input: naive CD4+ T cells from blood. All receptors derive from a woman under 30 with type 1 diabetes.

This clone was counted between two and nine times. CDR3 in amino acids: CASSLLRVNTGELFF. The CDR3 DNA is TGTGCCAGCAGCTTATTGCGGGTAAACACCGGGGAGCTGTTTTTT. The chain is built from TRBV7-9 and TRBJ2-2; possibly TRBD2 for D (5 bases). The germline V and J ends were trimmed by 2 bases and 2 bases, with 9 bases remaining between them. The CDR3 sequence is 15 residues long. Germline lookup yields CDR1 SEHNR and CDR2 FQNEAQ (reference sequence).

The DNA for the CDR3 is TGTGCCTGGAGTGTTAGGACTAGCCTTACCGGGGAGCTGTTTTTT. Amino acids: CAWSVRTSLTGELFF. V and J are TRBV30 and TRBJ2-2; 8 nucleotides agree with TRBD2. This CDR3 region has 15 residues. The junction had 5 bases not matched to a gene; V was cut back by 0 bases and J by 5 bases. Germline V gene data show CDR1 as GTSNPN and CDR2 as SVGIG (reference sequence).

The J gene is TRBJ2-7, the V gene TRBV6-1; 7 bases line up with TRBD1. Looked up from germline, CDR1 is MNHNS and CDR2 is SASEGT. The ends lost 8 bases at V and 4 bases at J; junction bases unmatched: 5. This CDR3 has 12 residues. This chain's CDR3 is CASGTERYEQYV. The CDR3, as DNA: TGTGCCAGCGGGACAGAGAGATACGAGCAGTACGTC.

The table lists this clone with a few counts. The CDR3 DNA sequence: TGTGCCGCGACGCGGGGCGACAGCTCCTACGAGCAGTACTTC. This sequence encodes CAATRGDSSYEQYF. This chain connects TRBV6-1 to TRBJ2-7; a weak D match, TRBD2 (6 bases). Per the germline V gene, CDR1 is MNHNS and CDR2 is SASEGT. This CDR3 has 14 residues. Trimming took off 11 bases at V and 0 bases at J, with 17 bases between the two ends.

The chain carries TRBV11-2 and TRBJ2-2; TRBD2 is a possible D gene (5 bases). This CDR3 contains 16 residues. Germline V gene lookup returns CDR1 SGHAT and CDR2 FQNNGV. The V and J ends lost 5 bases and 3 bases respectively, with 16 bases between them. CDR3 DNA sequence: TGTGCCAGCAGCGCCAACCGTCAGGACTACACCGGGGAGCTGTTTTTT. Its protein is CASSANRQDYTGELFF.

The chain recombines TRBV11-2 with TRBJ2-5; D gene unclear. CDR1 SGHAT and CDR2 FQNNGV come from the germline V gene. The CDR3 covers 15 residues. With 0 bases removed from V and 7 bases from J, the gap between germline ends came to 15 bases. CDR3 DNA sequence: TGTGCCAGCAGCTTAGATGGGCCCACCAGACGGACCCAGTACTTC. This gives the protein CASSLDGPTRRTQYF.

This clone came up a few times. The V gene is TRBV11-1, the J gene TRBJ2-1; 9 positions match TRBD2. J gave up 3 bases and V 5 bases, and 2 bases lay outside the gene matches. Germline lookup yields CDR1 SGHAT and CDR2 FQDESV (reference sequence). The CDR3 runs 14 residues. The CDR3 DNA reads as TGTGCCAGCAGCGGACTAGCGAGCTACAATGAGCAGTTCTTC. Translating gives CASSGLASYNEQFF. Variable domain in full (rest from reference TRBV11-1 and TRBJ2-1): EAEVAQSPRYKITEKSQAVAFWCDPISGHATLYWYRQILGQGPELLVQFQDESVVDDSQLPKDRFSAERLKGVDSTLKIQPAELGDSAMYLCASSGLASYNEQFFGPGTRLTVL.

J is TRBJ2-1 and V is TRBV20-1; TRBD2 might be the D (5 bases). Germline CDR1 and CDR2: DFQATT and SNEGSKA (reference sequence). This CDR3 comprises 11 residues. V was trimmed by 2 bases and J by 10 bases, leaving 9 bases between them. The CDR3 loop reads CSARFGVEQFF. The CDR3 coding sequence is TGCAGTGCTAGATTCGGGGTCGAGCAGTTCTTC.

This clone was found a few times. Here the CDR3 reads CSVYSGINGDTQYF. CDR3 sequence (DNA): TGCAGCGTCTATAGCGGGATTAATGGAGATACGCAGTATTTT. The rearrangement uses TRBV29-1 and TRBJ2-3, with TRBD2 matching over 8 bases. Germline CDR1 is SQVTM and CDR2 is ANQGSEA. V was clipped by 6 bases and J by 5 bases; unmatched bases: 10. This CDR3 has 14 residues.

This clone was seen a few times. The gene calls are TRBV5-1 and TRBJ2-3; 14 bases are shared with TRBD2. This CDR3 contains 16 residues. Germline assignment: CDR1 SGHRS and CDR2 YFSETQ. With 4 bases clipped from V and 8 bases from J, the junction kept 9 bases outside the gene matches. Here the CDR3 DNA reads TGCGCCAGCAGCGCCGGGACTAGCGGGAGTTTAGGTACGCAGTATTTT. It yields the protein CASSAGTSGSLGTQYF.